The 24 T cell receptor beta chains below all came from one sample that was sequenced in a study of blood T cell repertoires in COVID-19 (dated by TCRdb to about 2020). Library prep was done by the immunoSEQ multiplex PCR assay. TCRdb limited this immuneACCESS table to in-frame rearrangements with V and J called. A share of clones is missing; checked studies link under half to unresolved V genes, and the rest is unexplained. This sample comprises 110,000 to 150,000 clones, about 80% of them detected only once. Jointly, the top ten make up approximately 6% of the sample. Sequencing was performed on PBMCs or T cells enriched from blood (not recorded which). All receptors derive from a woman between 50 and 59 years old who had recovered from COVID-19.

The chain couples TRBV5-1 to TRBJ1-1; the match to TRBD1 covers 8 bases. This CDR3 region has 16 residues. CDR1 and CDR2 from the germline V gene are SGHRS and YFSETQ. The V and J ends lost 1 base and 0 bases, in that order; junction bases with no gene match: 5. CDR3 in amino acids: CASSLIPRGLNTEAFF. In nucleotides, the CDR3 is TGCGCCAGCAGCTTGATCCCCAGGGGGCTGAACACTGAAGCTTTCTTT.

The gene calls are TRBV19 and TRBJ2-5, with 7 positions matching TRBD2. Trimming took 6 bases from V and 5 from J; bases not matched to a gene: 9. The germline CDR1 and CDR2 sequences are LNHDA and SQIVND (reference sequence). The CDR3 spans 14 residues. The CDR3 loop reads CASREWGGGETQYF. CDR3 nucleotides: TGTGCCAGTAGAGAATGGGGGGGAGGGGAGACCCAGTACTTC.

The chain couples TRBV19 to TRBJ1-5; a possible D gene is TRBD1 (6 bases). Germline V lookup: CDR1 LNHDA, CDR2 SQIVND (reference sequence). V was cut by 7 bases and J by 4 bases, with 14 bases left in between. CDR3 size: 14 residues. The CDR3 DNA sequence: TGTGCCAGTAATATGGACAGTAATAATCAGCCCCAGCATTTT. Protein product: CASNMDSNNQPQHF.

This clone appeared a few times. V gene TRBV10-2 combines with J gene TRBJ1-5, with 7 positions matching TRBD1. The J segment lost 1 base and the V segment lost 9 bases, leaving 6 bases of the junction unmatched. CDR1 is WSHSY, CDR2 SAAADI, per germline. The CDR3 is made up of 14 amino acids. The CDR3 is CASSPTGSNQPQHF. CDR3 sequence (DNA): TGCGCCAGTTCACCGACAGGGAGCAATCAGCCCCAGCATTTT.

The chain employs TRBV20-1 and TRBJ2-2; possible D gene TRBD1, 6 bases. CDR1 DFQATT and CDR2 SNEGSKA come from the germline V gene (reference sequence). V was pared by 3 bases and J by 2 bases, with 10 bases between. The CDR3 extends over 14 amino acids. For the CDR3, the DNA is TGCAGTGCTAGTAGAGGGGGAAACACCGGGGAGCTGTTTTTT. The encoded protein is CSASRGGNTGELFF.

The rearrangement uses TRBV20-1 and TRBJ2-5; D might be TRBD2 (6 bases). The CDR3 is 15 amino acids. V lost 3 bases and J 0 bases, leaving 14 bases between the germline ends. CDR1 and CDR2 (germline): DFQATT, SNEGSKA (reference sequence). In DNA form, the CDR3 reads TGCAGTGCTAGTGTTGGTGGGGGGAACCAAGAGACCCAGTACTTC. Translating it yields CSASVGGGNQETQYF.

The chain uses TRBV5-1 and TRBJ1-1; 8 bases match TRBD1. V was clipped by 0 bases and J by 10 bases; unmatched bases: 14. The length of the CDR3 is 16 residues. CDR1 is SGHRS, CDR2 YFSETQ, per germline. CDR3 region: CASSLGQGRRASVAFF. DNA of the CDR3: TGCGCCAGCAGCTTGGGACAGGGGCGGAGGGCATCGGTAGCTTTCTTT.

This clone was picked up a small number of times. This chain joins TRBV19 and TRBJ1-2, with D perhaps matching TRBD1 (6 bases). The CDR3 is 14 amino acids. The V end lost 6 bases, the J end lost 1 base, and 12 bases lay between the germline ends. Germline loops: CDR1 LNHDA, CDR2 SQIVND (reference sequence). The CDR3, as DNA: TGTGCCAGTAGCCGATCAGGGGATAACTATGGCTACACCTTC. Amino acids: CASSRSGDNYGYTF.

This chain links TRBV7-6 with TRBJ1-1; 8 bases map to TRBD1. This CDR3 has 16 amino acids. V shed 1 base, J shed 3 bases, and the junction held 7 bases outside the gene matches. CDR1 is SGHVS and CDR2 is FNYEAQ in the germline V gene. The CDR3 reads CASSLGTGHWYTEAFF. As DNA, the CDR3 is TGTGCCAGCAGCTTAGGGACAGGGCACTGGTACACTGAAGCTTTCTTT.

The chain has TRBV5-8 and TRBJ2-3; a weak D match, TRBD2 (5 bases). CDR1 and CDR2 from the germline V gene are SGHTS and YDEGEE. Deletions cut 1 base from V and 6 bases from J, with 12 bases between. The CDR3 sequence is 14 residues long. The DNA of the CDR3 is TGTGCCAGCAGCTTGCCGGACTCAGAGGATACGCAGTATTTT. Translation gives CASSLPDSEDTQYF.

This sequence joins TRBV28 and TRBJ1-5, with TRBD1 identical over 10 bases. CDR1 is MDHEN, CDR2 SYDVKM, per germline. V shed 6 bases and J 0 bases; nucleotides not matched to a gene: 8. The CDR3 is 17 amino acids. Here the CDR3 reads CASSSPGQGFSNQPQHF. DNA for the CDR3: TGTGCCAGCAGCTCGCCGGGACAGGGGTTTAGCAATCAGCCCCAGCATTTT. The full variable domain, rest sourced from reference TRBV28 and TRBJ1-5, is DVKVTQSSRYLVKRTGEKVFLECVQDMDHENMFWYRQDPGLGLRLIYFSYDVKMKEKGDIPEGYSVSREKKERFSLILESASTNQTSMYLCASSSPGQGFSNQPQHFGDGTRLSIL.

The chain uses TRBV24-1 and TRBJ2-5, with unresolved D. From germline, CDR1 is KGHDR and CDR2 SFDVKD. This CDR3 is built from 13 residues. V was trimmed by 5 bases and J by 1 base, leaving 7 bases between them. CDR3 in amino acids: CATSVPGQETQYF. The CDR3 DNA reads TGTGCCACCAGTGTTCCGGGCCAAGAGACCCAGTACTTC.

The rearrangement uses TRBV6-4 and TRBJ1-1; tentatively, D is TRBD1 (5 bases). V was cut by 5 bases and J by 5 bases, with 12 bases left in between. Germline CDR1 reads MRHNA; CDR2 reads SNTAGT. The CDR3 spans 13 residues. CDR3 in DNA: TGTGCCAGCAGTAAGGGGCTGGAGACTGAAGCTTTCTTT. This gives the protein CASSKGLETEAFF.

J is TRBJ2-5 and V is TRBV18; no reliable D call. V lost 0 bases to trimming and J lost 2 bases, with 10 bases between them. The CDR3 is 15 amino acids. Germline lookup yields CDR1 KGHSH and CDR2 LQKENI. CDR3 coding DNA: TGTGCCAGCTCACCACCGTCTCTAGATCAAGAGACCCAGTACTTC. Its translation is CASSPPSLDQETQYF. The complete variable domain, with remaining parts taken from reference TRBV18 and TRBJ2-5, reads NAGVMQNPRHLVRRRGQEARLRCSPMKGHSHVYWYRQLPEEGLKFMVYLQKENIIDESGMPKERFSAEFPKEGPSILRIQQVVRGDSAAYFCASSPPSLDQETQYFGPGTRLLVL.

This chain links TRBV10-1 with TRBJ1-2; the D is unclear. Germline values: CDR1 WNHNN, CDR2 SYGVQD (reference sequence). With 8 bases removed from V and 13 bases from J, the gap between germline ends came to 17 bases. The CDR3 consists of 11 residues. The CDR3 DNA reads TGCGCCAGCCCCGGGAGAGCAAGGTTCACCTTC. Protein: CASPGRARFTF.

This chain links TRBV28 with TRBJ1-4, with D possibly TRBD1 on 6 matching bases. Germline CDR1 reads MDHEN; CDR2 reads SYDVKM. The CDR3 has 15 amino acids. The germline V and J ends were trimmed by 6 bases and 8 bases, with 19 bases remaining between them. The CDR3 region is CASSNPRGPLEKLFF. Here the CDR3 DNA reads TGTGCCAGCAGCAACCCCAGGGGTCCGCTCGAAAAACTGTTTTTT.

The chain joins TRBV5-6 to TRBJ2-7, with 8 bases aligning to TRBD1. The V segment lost 7 bases and the J segment 2 bases; nucleotides outside the gene matches: 8. The germline CDR1 and CDR2 sequences are SGHDT and YYEEEE. The CDR3 is 14 residues long. Written as DNA, the CDR3 is TGTGCCAGCGGGACCCGGACAGGGACCTACGAGCAGTACTTC. Residues: CASGTRTGTYEQYF. Full variable domain (rest looked up from reference TRBV5-6 and TRBJ2-7): DAGVTQSPTHLIKTRGQQVTLRCSPKSGHDTVSWYQQALGQGPQFIFQYYEEEERQRGNFPDRFSGHQFPNYSSELNVNALLLGDSALYLCASGTRTGTYEQYFGPGTRLTVT.

This chain connects TRBV5-6 to TRBJ2-7; D unresolved. The CDR3 contains 12 residues. Trimming left V 1 base short and J 4 bases short, with 6 bases between. CDR1 is SGHDT and CDR2 is YYEEEE in the germline V gene. CDR3 residues: CASSLNKYEQYF. DNA for the CDR3: TGTGCCAGCAGCTTGAACAAATACGAGCAGTACTTC.

The chain couples TRBV28 to TRBJ1-2; possibly TRBD1 for D (5 bases). Germline-derived CDR1 and CDR2 are MDHEN and SYDVKM. This CDR3 spans 14 amino acids. The germline V and J ends were trimmed by 2 bases and 0 bases, with 7 bases remaining between them. The CDR3 sequence: CASSLGDSNYGYTF. The CDR3 DNA follows: TGTGCCAGCAGTTTAGGGGACTCTAACTATGGCTACACCTTC.

The V and J genes are TRBV6-2 or TRBV6-3 and TRBJ2-7; a possible D gene is TRBD2 (6 bases). Trimming cost V 2 bases and J 3 bases, with 17 bases left between them. Per the germline V gene, CDR1 is MNHEY and CDR2 is SVGEGT. The CDR3 covers 16 residues. CDR3 sequence (DNA): TGTGCCAGCAGTTACCCATCTGCGGGGTTTGTCTACGAGCAGTACTTC. Amino acid sequence: CASSYPSAGFVYEQYF.

V usage is TRBV6-5 and J usage is TRBJ2-2; 8 bases match TRBD1. The V gene end was trimmed by 7 bases and the J gene end by 7 bases; junction bases not matched to a gene: 8. This CDR3 region has 14 residues. Germline lookup yields CDR1 MNHEY and CDR2 SVGAGI. This CDR3 reads CASNLDRAGGELFF. The CDR3 DNA is TGTGCCAGCAATTTGGACAGGGCTGGCGGGGAGCTGTTTTTT.

The chain is built from TRBV27 and TRBJ1-2; no clear D gene. The germline V gene encodes CDR1 MNHEY and CDR2 SMNVEV (reference sequence). V shed 4 bases and J shed 1 base, with 7 bases lying between them. The CDR3 is made up of 13 amino acids. CDR3 coding DNA: TGTGCCAGCAGTTCTTCTAGTAACTATGGCTACACCTTC. Amino acids: CASSSSSNYGYTF.

The chain carries TRBV19 and TRBJ2-1; tentatively, D is TRBD2 (7 bases). The CDR3 sequence is 14 residues long. V gave up 5 bases and J gave up 5 bases, with 13 bases separating them. Per germline, CDR1 LNHDA and CDR2 SQIVND (reference sequence). The CDR3 reads CASSARGADNEQFF. The CDR3 DNA reads TGTGCCAGTAGTGCCCGGGGGGCAGACAATGAGCAGTTCTTC.

CDR3 coding DNA: TGTGCCAGCAGCTCCCATTCCGGGATTGAAAAACTGTTTTTT. Protein: CASSSHSGIEKLFF. The chain employs TRBV5-5 and TRBJ1-4; D unclear. Germline CDR1 SGHKS, CDR2 YYEKEE (reference sequence). This CDR3 contains 14 residues. Trimming stripped 3 bases from V and 7 bases from J, with 13 bases between.